Detailed here is one T cell receptor beta chain. V lost 3 bases to trimming and J lost 6 bases, with 11 bases between them. Germline V gene data show CDR1 as SGHVS and CDR2 as FNYEAQ. CDR3 size: 13 residues. This entry comes from a study of blood T cell repertoires in COVID-19. TCRdb's copy holds only in-frame clones and misses some; the assay was immunoSEQ multiplex PCR. In the table there are approximately 200,000 clones, around 80% of which are singletons. The material sequenced was peripheral blood. The V gene is TRBV7-6, the J gene TRBJ1-1; D is unresolved. The receptor comes from a woman aged 80 or over with acute or convalescent COVID-19. The CDR3 DNA is TGTGCCAGCAGCTTGGGAGGCGGGGCTGAAGCTTTCTTT. Translating it yields CASSLGGGAEAFF.